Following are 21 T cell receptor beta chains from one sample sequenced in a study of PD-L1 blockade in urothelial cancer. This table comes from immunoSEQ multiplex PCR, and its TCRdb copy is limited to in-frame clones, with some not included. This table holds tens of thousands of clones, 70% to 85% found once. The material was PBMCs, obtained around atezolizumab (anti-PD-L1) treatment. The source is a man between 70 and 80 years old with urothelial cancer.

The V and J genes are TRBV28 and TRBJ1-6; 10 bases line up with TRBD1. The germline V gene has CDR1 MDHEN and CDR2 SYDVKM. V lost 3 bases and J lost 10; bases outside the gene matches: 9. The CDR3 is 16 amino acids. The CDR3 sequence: CASSFRRDRGGSPLHF. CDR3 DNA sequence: TGTGCCAGCAGTTTTCGGCGGGACAGGGGCGGGTCACCCCTCCACTTT.

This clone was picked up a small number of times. The CDR3 spells CAISPTGGELFF. The DNA for the CDR3 is TGTGCCATCAGCCCGACTGGCGGGGAGCTGTTTTTT. The gene calls are TRBV10-3 and TRBJ2-2, with D unresolved. The CDR3 is made up of 12 amino acids. Germline V lookup: CDR1 ENHRY, CDR2 SYGVKD. V lost 6 bases to trimming and J lost 7 bases, with 9 bases between them.

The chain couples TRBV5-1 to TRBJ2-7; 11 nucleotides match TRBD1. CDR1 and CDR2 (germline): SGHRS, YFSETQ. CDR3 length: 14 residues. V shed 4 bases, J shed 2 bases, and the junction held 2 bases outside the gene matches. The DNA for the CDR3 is TGCGCCAGCAGCAGGGACAGGGGGGCCTACGAGCAGTACTTC. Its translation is CASSRDRGAYEQYF.

The CDR3 coding sequence is TGTGCCAGCAGCTCTAGTTGGGACAGGGGTTCCGAGCAGTACTTC. As protein: CASSSSWDRGSEQYF. The genes are TRBV11-2 and TRBJ2-7; 10 bases are shared with TRBD1. The CDR3 has 15 residues. Trimming took 4 bases from V and 6 from J; bases not matched to a gene: 9. Germline CDR1 SGHAT, CDR2 FQNNGV. Complete variable domain (other parts from reference TRBV11-2 and TRBJ2-7): EAGVAQSPRYKIIEKRQSVAFWCNPISGHATLYWYQQILGQGPKLLIQFQNNGVVDDSQLPKDRFSAERLKGVDSTLKIQPAKLEDSAVYLCASSSSWDRGSEQYFGPGTRLTVT.

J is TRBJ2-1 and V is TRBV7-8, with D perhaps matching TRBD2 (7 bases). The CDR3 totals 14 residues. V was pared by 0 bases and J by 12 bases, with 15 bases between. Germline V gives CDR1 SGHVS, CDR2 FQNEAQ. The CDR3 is CASSLAGAGGGQFF. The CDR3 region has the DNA TGTGCCAGCAGCTTAGCGGGGGCCGGCGGGGGGCAGTTCTTC. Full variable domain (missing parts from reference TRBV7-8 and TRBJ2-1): GAGVSQSPRYKVAKRGQDVALRCDPISGHVSLFWYQQALGQGPEFLTYFQNEAQLDKSGLPSDRFFAERPEGSVSTLKIQRTQQEDSAVYLCASSLAGAGGGQFFGPGTRLTVL.

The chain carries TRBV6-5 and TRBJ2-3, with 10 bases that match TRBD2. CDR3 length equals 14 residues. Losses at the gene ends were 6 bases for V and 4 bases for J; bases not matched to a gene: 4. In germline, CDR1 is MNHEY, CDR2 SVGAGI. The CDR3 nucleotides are TGTGCCAGCAGGGACGGACTAGCGGCAGATACGCAGTATTTT. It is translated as CASRDGLAADTQYF.

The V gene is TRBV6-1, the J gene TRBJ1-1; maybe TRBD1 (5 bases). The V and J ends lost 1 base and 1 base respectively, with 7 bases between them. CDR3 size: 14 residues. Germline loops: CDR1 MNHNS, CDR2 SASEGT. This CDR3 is CASSEGQQNTEAFF. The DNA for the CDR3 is TGTGCCAGCAGTGAAGGACAGCAGAACACTGAAGCTTTCTTT.

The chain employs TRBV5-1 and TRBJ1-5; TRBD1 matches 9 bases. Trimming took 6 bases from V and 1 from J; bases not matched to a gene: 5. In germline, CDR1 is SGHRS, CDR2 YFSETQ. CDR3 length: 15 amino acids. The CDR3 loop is CASIPGQGSNQPQHF. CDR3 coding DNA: TGCGCCAGCATACCGGGACAGGGAAGCAATCAGCCCCAGCATTTT.

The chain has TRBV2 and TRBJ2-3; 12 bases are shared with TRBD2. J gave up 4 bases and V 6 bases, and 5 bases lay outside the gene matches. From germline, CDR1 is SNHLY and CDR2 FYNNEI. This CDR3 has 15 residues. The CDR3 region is CASRSRLAGADTQYF. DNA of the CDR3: TGTGCCAGCAGGAGTAGACTAGCGGGAGCAGATACGCAGTATTTT.

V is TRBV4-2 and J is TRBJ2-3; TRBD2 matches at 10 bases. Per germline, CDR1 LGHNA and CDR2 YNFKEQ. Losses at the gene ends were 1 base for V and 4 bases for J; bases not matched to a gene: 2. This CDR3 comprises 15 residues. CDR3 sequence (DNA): TGTGCCAGCAGCCAAGTCGGGACTAGCGCAGATACGCAGTATTTT. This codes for CASSQVGTSADTQYF.

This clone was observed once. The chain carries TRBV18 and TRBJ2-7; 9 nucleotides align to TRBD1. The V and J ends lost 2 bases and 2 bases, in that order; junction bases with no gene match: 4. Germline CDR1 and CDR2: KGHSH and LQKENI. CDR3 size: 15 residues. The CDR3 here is CASSPGQGRTYEQYF. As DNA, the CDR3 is TGTGCCAGCTCACCAGGACAGGGGCGAACCTACGAGCAGTACTTC.

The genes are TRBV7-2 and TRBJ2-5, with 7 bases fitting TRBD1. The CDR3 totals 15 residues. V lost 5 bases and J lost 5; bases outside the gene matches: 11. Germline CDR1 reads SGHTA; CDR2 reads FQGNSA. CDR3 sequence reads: CASSKPTGLLETQYF. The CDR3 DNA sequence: TGTGCCAGCAGCAAACCGACAGGGCTACTTGAGACCCAGTACTTC.

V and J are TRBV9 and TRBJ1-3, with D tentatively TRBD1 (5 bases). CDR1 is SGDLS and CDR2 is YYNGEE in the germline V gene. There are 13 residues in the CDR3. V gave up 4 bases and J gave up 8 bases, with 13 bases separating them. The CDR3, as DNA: TGTGCCAGCAGCCCCCGATCGGGGGACACCATATATTTT. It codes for CASSPRSGDTIYF.

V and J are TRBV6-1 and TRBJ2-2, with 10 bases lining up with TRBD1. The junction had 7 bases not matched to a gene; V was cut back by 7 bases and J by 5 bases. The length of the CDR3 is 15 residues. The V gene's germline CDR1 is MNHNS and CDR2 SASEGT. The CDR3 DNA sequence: TGTGCCAGCACCATTGACAGGGGGCGGACCGGGGAGCTGTTTTTT. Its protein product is CASTIDRGRTGELFF.

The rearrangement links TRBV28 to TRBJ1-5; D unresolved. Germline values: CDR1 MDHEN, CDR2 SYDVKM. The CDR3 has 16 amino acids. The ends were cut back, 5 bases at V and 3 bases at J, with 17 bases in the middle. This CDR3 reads CASSPMGAILNQPQHF. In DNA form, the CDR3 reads TGTGCCAGCAGTCCCATGGGAGCCATTCTCAATCAGCCCCAGCATTTT.

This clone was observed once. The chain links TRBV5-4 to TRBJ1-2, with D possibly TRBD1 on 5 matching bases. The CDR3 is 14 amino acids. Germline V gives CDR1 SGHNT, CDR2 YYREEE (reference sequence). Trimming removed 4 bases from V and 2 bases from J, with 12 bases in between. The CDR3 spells CASSPQGRNYGYTF. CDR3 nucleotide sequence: TGTGCCAGCAGCCCCCAGGGTAGGAACTATGGCTACACCTTC.

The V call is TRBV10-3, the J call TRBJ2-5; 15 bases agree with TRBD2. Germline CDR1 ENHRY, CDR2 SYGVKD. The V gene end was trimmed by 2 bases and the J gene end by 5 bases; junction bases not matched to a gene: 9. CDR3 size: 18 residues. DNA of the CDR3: TGTGCCATCAGTGAGAGGAGGGGACTAGCGGGGGGAAGGGAGACCCAGTACTTC. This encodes CAISERRGLAGGRETQYF.

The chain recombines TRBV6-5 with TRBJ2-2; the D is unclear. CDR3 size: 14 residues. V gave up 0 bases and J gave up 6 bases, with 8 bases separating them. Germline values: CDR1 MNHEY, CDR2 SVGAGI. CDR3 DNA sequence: TGTGCCAGCAGTTACTCCCTACCACCCGGGGAGCTGTTTTTT. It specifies CASSYSLPPGELFF.

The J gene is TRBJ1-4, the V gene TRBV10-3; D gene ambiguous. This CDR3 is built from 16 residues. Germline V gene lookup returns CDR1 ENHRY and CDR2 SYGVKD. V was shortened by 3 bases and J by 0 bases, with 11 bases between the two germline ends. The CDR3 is CAISETASATNEKLFF. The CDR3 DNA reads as TGTGCCATCAGTGAAACAGCTTCTGCAACTAATGAAAAACTGTTTTTT.

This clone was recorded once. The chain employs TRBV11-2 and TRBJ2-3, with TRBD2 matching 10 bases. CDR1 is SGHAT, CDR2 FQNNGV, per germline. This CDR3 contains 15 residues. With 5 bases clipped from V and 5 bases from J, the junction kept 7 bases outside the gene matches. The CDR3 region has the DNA TGTGCCAGCAGCCCAAGCGGGGGGGGGATAGATACGCAGTATTTT. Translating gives CASSPSGGGIDTQYF.

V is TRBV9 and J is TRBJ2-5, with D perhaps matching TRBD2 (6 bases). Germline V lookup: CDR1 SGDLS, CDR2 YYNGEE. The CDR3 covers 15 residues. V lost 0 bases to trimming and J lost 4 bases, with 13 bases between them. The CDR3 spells CASSVVEGLAETQYF. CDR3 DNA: TGTGCCAGCAGCGTAGTGGAGGGATTGGCAGAGACCCAGTACTTC. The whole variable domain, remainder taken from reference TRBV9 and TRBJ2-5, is DSGVTQTPKHLITATGQRVTLRCSPRSGDLSVYWYQQSLDQGLQFLIQYYNGEERAKGNILERFSAQQFPDLHSELNLSSLELGDSALYFCASSVVEGLAETQYFGPGTRLLVL.